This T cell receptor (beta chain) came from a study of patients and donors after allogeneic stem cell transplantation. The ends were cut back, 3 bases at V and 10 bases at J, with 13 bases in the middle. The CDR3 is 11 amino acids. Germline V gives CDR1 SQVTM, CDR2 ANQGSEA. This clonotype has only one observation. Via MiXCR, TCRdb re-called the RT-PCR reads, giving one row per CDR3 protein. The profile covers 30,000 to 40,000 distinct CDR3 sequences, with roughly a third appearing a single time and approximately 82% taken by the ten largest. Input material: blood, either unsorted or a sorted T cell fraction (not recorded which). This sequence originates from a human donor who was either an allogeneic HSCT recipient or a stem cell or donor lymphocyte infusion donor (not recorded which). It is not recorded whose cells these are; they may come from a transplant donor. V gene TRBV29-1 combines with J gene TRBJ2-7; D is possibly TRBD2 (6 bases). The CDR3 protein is CSVEGDLQQYF. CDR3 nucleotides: TGCAGCGTTGAGGGGGACTTGCAACAGTACTTC.